These 20 T cell receptor beta chains were sequenced from one sample in a study of circulating CD8 cells and anti-PD-1 response in melanoma. The QIAseq Immune Repertoire TCR panel built the libraries from approximately 15 ng of total RNA. From the reads, TCRdb called clonotypes with MiXCR, one entry per CDR3 protein. The sample shows roughly 800 distinct CDR3 sequences, about 12% of them seen only once. Live CD3+CD8+TCRalphabeta+ cells were sorted into four subsets by PD-1 and/or TIGIT. This specimen was CD8+ T cells from PBMCs, taken at baseline or after one month of anti-PD-1 therapy (not recorded which). The source is a human donor with melanoma.

The table lists this clonotype with a few counts. The gene calls are TRBV28 and TRBJ1-5, with D perhaps matching TRBD1 (5 bases). The V gene lost 2 bases and the J gene lost 5 bases, with 7 bases spanning the gap. The CDR3 is 13 amino acids. Germline-derived CDR1 and CDR2 are MDHEN and SYDVKM. Here the CDR3 reads CASSLMGDQPQHF. The CDR3 nucleotides read TGTGCCAGCAGTTTAATGGGGGATCAGCCCCAGCATTTT.

This clonotype is judged medium-sized. The chain employs TRBV2 and TRBJ2-2; D not certain. The CDR3 runs to 16 residues. Trimming cost V 2 bases and J 0 bases, with 10 bases left between them. Germline loops: CDR1 SNHLY, CDR2 FYNNEI. CDR3 nucleotides: TGTGCCAGCAGTGAACTTCCCTCTACGAACACCGGGGAGCTGTTTTTT. Translated: CASSELPSTNTGELFF.

The V call is TRBV7-3, the J call TRBJ2-5; D perhaps matches TRBD2 (6 bases). The V gene's germline CDR1 is SGHTA and CDR2 FQGTGA. V gave up 4 bases and J gave up 5 bases, with 11 bases separating them. CDR3 length equals 13 residues. CDR3 in amino acids: CASSSSGRETQYF. In nucleotides, the CDR3 is TGTGCCAGCAGCTCCTCGGGGAGGGAGACCCAGTACTTC. Variable domain in full (rest from reference TRBV7-3 and TRBJ2-5): GAGVSQTPSNKVTEKGKYVELRCDPISGHTALYWYRQSLGQGPEFLIYFQGTGAADDSGLPNDRFFAVRPEGSVSTLKIQRTERGDSAVYLCASSSSGRETQYFGPGTRLLVL.

The chain combines TRBV5-8 with TRBJ2-7, with D maybe TRBD2 (5 bases). The V end was cut by 5 bases, the J end by 3 bases, with 12 bases between. This CDR3 contains 13 residues. Germline CDR1 reads SGHTS; CDR2 reads YDEGEE. The CDR3 DNA sequence: TGTGCCAGCAGTTCCGGGATTAACTACGAGCAGTACTTC. Translated: CASSSGINYEQYF.

This clonotype was seen a few times. This chain uses TRBV20-1 with TRBJ1-2; TRBD1 is a possible D gene (6 bases). The CDR3 spans 14 residues. Germline V gene sequence: CDR1 DFQATT, CDR2 SNEGSKA (reference sequence). Deletions cut 3 bases from V and 4 bases from J, with 15 bases between. The CDR3 region is CSARVIQGAYGYTF. The CDR3 DNA sequence: TGCAGTGCTAGGGTAATACAGGGAGCCTATGGCTACACCTTC.

In this sample, this clonotype turned up a few times. The chain recombines TRBV14 with TRBJ2-5, with no clear D. This CDR3 spans 14 amino acids. Germline V CDR1 and CDR2: SGHDN, FVKESK. The V gene lost 5 bases and the J gene lost 2 bases, with 12 bases spanning the gap. The CDR3 nucleotides read TGTGCCAGCAGCTCGTGGTCCGAGCAAGAGACCCAGTACTTC. It translates to CASSSWSEQETQYF.

This rearrangement joins TRBV5-4 to TRBJ1-6; D unclear. The CDR3 covers 15 residues. V lost 4 bases to trimming and J lost 7 bases, with 15 bases between them. CDR1 and CDR2 (germline): SGHNT, YYREEE (reference sequence). CDR3 sequence (DNA): TGTGCCAGCAGCCAAGTTGGGGTTTGGAATTCACCCCTCCACTTT. Its protein product is CASSQVGVWNSPLHF. The whole variable domain, remainder taken from reference TRBV5-4 and TRBJ1-6, is ETGVTQSPTHLIKTRGQQVTLRCSSQSGHNTVSWYQQALGQGPQFIFQYYREEENGRGNFPPRFSGLQFPNYSSELNVNALELDDSALYLCASSQVGVWNSPLHFGNGTRLTVT.

This clonotype is large in the sample. The rearrangement uses TRBV20-1 and TRBJ2-7; 14 bases agree with TRBD2. Germline assignment: CDR1 DFQATT and CDR2 SNEGSKA (reference sequence). The CDR3 is 18 amino acids. V lost 5 bases to trimming and J lost 0 bases; unmatched junction nucleotides: 12. The CDR3 DNA reads TGCAGTGCTTGGGACCCGGGACTAGCGGGGGCCAGCTCCTACGAGCAGTACTTC. This sequence encodes CSAWDPGLAGASSYEQYF.

There are a few counts of this clonotype. The chain recombines TRBV16 with TRBJ2-3; D is unresolved. V shed 2 bases and J shed 3 bases, with 9 bases lying between them. The CDR3 covers 14 residues. Germline V gene data show CDR1 as KGHSY and CDR2 as FQNENV. CDR3 in amino acids: CASSQLTTTDTQYF. In DNA form, the CDR3 reads TGTGCCAGCAGCCAACTCACGACAACAGATACGCAGTATTTT.

This clonotype rates as medium-sized. The DNA for the CDR3 is TGTGCCAGTACGGCGGGGGGGCCCGGAGAGACCCAGTACTTC. It is translated as CASTAGGPGETQYF. The chain has TRBV27 and TRBJ2-5; TRBD2 matches at 9 bases. Germline trimming cut 9 bases from V and 4 bases from J; bases unmatched to any gene: 9. Germline values: CDR1 MNHEY, CDR2 SMNVEV (reference sequence). The CDR3 has 14 residues.

Concerning this clonotype: A read error may be the cause here, since a much bigger clone is one base away. V is TRBV19 and J is TRBJ2-1, with D perhaps TRBD2 (6 bases). Per the germline V gene, CDR1 is LNHDA and CDR2 is SQIVND (reference sequence). This CDR3 contains 14 residues. The V and J ends lost 5 bases and 8 bases respectively, with 16 bases between them. The CDR3 spells CASSVRGGGDEQFF. The CDR3, as DNA: TGTGCCAGTAGTGTAAGAGGAGGAGGGGATGAGCAGTTCTTC.

The chain links TRBV7-2 to TRBJ2-1, with 7 positions matching TRBD2. Trimming took 7 bases from V and 5 from J; bases not matched to a gene: 11. Per the germline V gene, CDR1 is SGHTA and CDR2 is FQGNSA. This CDR3 contains 15 residues. The CDR3 coding sequence is TGTGCCAGCAACTGGGGTGGAGCGGGGAACAATGAGCAGTTCTTC. Its translation: CASNWGGAGNNEQFF.

This clonotype is medium-sized in the sample. CDR3 DNA: TGCGCCAGCAGCTCTGCGGGGGGGTACAATGAGCAGTTCTTC. Encoded protein: CASSSAGGYNEQFF. This chain joins TRBV5-1 and TRBJ2-1; the match to TRBD2 covers 9 bases. The junction had 2 bases not matched to a gene; V was cut back by 3 bases and J by 4 bases. The CDR3 has 14 amino acids. Per the germline V gene, CDR1 is SGHRS and CDR2 is YFSETQ.

The chain joins TRBV27 to TRBJ2-2; either TRBD1 or TRBD2 may fit D (5 bases each). This CDR3 contains 15 residues. Germline-derived CDR1 and CDR2 are MNHEY and SMNVEV (reference sequence). Trimming removed 2 bases from V and 5 bases from J, with 12 bases in between. The CDR3 spells CASSLKGTRTGELFF. CDR3 nucleotide sequence: TGTGCCAGCAGTTTAAAGGGGACGAGAACCGGGGAGCTGTTTTTT.

This clonotype was recorded a few times. The chain is built from TRBV28 and TRBJ2-3; 11 bases are a match to TRBD2. J gave up 4 bases and V 2 bases, and 5 bases lay outside the gene matches. The germline gives CDR1 MDHEN, CDR2 SYDVKM. This CDR3 comprises 16 residues. For the CDR3, the DNA is TGTGCCAGCAGTTTAGGTGCTAGCGGGGGGTCAGATACGCAGTATTTT. Its translation: CASSLGASGGSDTQYF.

The CDR3 spells CASSVEPPGGDGNTIYF. The DNA for the CDR3 is TGTGCCAGCAGCGTAGAACCGCCAGGAGGGGACGGAAACACCATATATTTT. The V gene is TRBV9, the J gene TRBJ1-3; D is possibly TRBD1 (5 bases). This CDR3 region has 17 residues. Deletions cut 0 bases from V and 4 bases from J, with 17 bases between. Germline V CDR1 and CDR2: SGDLS, YYNGEE.

This clonotype is medium-sized in the sample. The genes are TRBV19 and TRBJ2-1; 10 bases line up with TRBD2. The V gene's germline CDR1 is LNHDA and CDR2 SQIVND (reference sequence). The CDR3 covers 13 residues. Trimming cost V 10 bases and J 3 bases; bases outside gene matches: 3. The CDR3 coding sequence is TGTGCCACCGCTAGCGGGGGCTACAATGAGCAGTTCTTC. Translation gives CATASGGYNEQFF.

In this sample, this clonotype is medium-sized. V gene TRBV7-9 combines with J gene TRBJ2-7, with 8 bases that match TRBD1. The V gene's germline CDR1 is SEHNR and CDR2 FQNEAQ (reference sequence). The CDR3 loop spans 14 amino acids. V trimming: 1 base; J trimming: 2 bases; junction bases outside the gene matches: 1. CDR3 coding DNA: TGTGCCAGCAGCTTAGGGACAGGGCCCTACGAGCAGTACTTC. It specifies CASSLGTGPYEQYF.

This sequence joins TRBV19 and TRBJ2-4; D remains unclear. Germline V gene sequence: CDR1 LNHDA, CDR2 SQIVND (reference sequence). The V end lost 5 bases, the J end lost 6 bases, and 14 bases lay between the germline ends. The CDR3 is made up of 14 amino acids. The CDR3, as DNA: TGTGCCAGTAGTCACCAAGGCCCTTTAAACATTCAGTACTTC. This gives the protein CASSHQGPLNIQYF. The full variable domain, in which reference TRBV19 and TRBJ2-4 provide the parts outside the CDR3, is DGGITQSPKYLFRKEGQNVTLSCEQNLNHDAMYWYRQDPGQGLRLIYYSQIVNDFQKGDIAEGYSVSREKKESFPLTVTSAQKNPTAFYLCASSHQGPLNIQYFGAGTRLSVL.

Relative to its sample, this clonotype is medium-sized. The genes are TRBV10-2 and TRBJ2-1; the D gene is possibly TRBD1 (5 bases). In germline, CDR1 is WSHSY, CDR2 SAAADI. V lost 2 bases and J 6 bases, leaving 14 bases between the germline ends. The CDR3 totals 15 residues. CDR3: CASSEGWSGLNEQFF. In DNA, the CDR3 is TGCGCCAGCAGTGAGGGGTGGTCAGGGCTCAATGAGCAGTTCTTC.